This T cell receptor beta chain emerged from a study of T cell changes during pregnancy in multiple sclerosis. The ends were cut back, 3 bases at V and 4 bases at J, with 21 bases in the middle. CDR1 and CDR2 from the germline V gene are LNHDA and SQIVND (reference sequence). CDR3 length: 17 residues. The table came from immunoSEQ multiplex PCR; TCRdb's copy has only in-frame clones and leaves some out. The profile covers some 41,000 clones, with around 89% appearing a single time and roughly 0.5% taken by the ten largest. The sample in question was CD4+ T cells from peripheral blood mononuclear cells, obtained in the first trimester of pregnancy. The clonotype was recovered from a female donor with multiple sclerosis, enrolled in a pregnancy study. The chain recombines TRBV19 with TRBJ1-2; weak D call: TRBD1 (6 bases). The CDR3: CASSIASSGVMSYGYTF. In DNA form, the CDR3 reads TGTGCCAGTAGTATCGCCTCTTCAGGGGTAATGTCCTATGGCTACACCTTC.